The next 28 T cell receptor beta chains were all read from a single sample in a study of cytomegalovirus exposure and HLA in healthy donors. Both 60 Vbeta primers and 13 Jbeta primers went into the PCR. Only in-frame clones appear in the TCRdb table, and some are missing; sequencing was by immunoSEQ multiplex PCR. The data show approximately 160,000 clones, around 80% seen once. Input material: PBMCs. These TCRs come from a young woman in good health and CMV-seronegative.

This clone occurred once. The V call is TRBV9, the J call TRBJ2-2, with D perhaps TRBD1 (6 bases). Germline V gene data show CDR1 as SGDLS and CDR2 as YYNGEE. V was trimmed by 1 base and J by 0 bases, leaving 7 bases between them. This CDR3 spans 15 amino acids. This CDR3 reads CASSVRGSNTGELFF. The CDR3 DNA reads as TGTGCCAGCAGCGTAAGGGGGTCGAACACCGGGGAGCTGTTTTTT.

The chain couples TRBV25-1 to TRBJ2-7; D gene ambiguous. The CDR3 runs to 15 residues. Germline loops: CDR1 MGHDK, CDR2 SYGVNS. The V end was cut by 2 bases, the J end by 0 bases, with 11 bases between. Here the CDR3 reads CASSEVDSLSYEQYF. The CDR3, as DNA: TGTGCCAGCAGTGAAGTCGACTCCCTCTCCTACGAGCAGTACTTC.

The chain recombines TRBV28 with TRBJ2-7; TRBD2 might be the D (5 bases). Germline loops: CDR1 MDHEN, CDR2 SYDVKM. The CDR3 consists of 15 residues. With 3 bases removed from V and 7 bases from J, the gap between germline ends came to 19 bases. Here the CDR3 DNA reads TGTGCCAGCAGTTTCAACAGCCTAGGACTCCTGGAGCAGTACTTC. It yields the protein CASSFNSLGLLEQYF.

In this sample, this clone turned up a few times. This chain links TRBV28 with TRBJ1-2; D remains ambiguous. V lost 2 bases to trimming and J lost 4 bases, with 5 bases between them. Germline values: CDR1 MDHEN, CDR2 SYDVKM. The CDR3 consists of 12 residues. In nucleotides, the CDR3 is TGTGCCAGCAGTTTAGGTAGCTATGGCTACACCTTC. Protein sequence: CASSLGSYGYTF.

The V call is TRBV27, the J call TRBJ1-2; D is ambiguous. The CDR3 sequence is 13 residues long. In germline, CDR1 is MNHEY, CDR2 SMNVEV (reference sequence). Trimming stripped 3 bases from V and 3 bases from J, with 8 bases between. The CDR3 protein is CASSLRYDYGYTF. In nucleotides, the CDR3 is TGTGCCAGCAGTTTGCGTTATGACTATGGCTACACCTTC.

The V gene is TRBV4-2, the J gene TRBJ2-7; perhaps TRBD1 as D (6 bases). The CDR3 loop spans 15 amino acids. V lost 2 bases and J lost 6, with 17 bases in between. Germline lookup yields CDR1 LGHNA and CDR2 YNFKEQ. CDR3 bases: TGTGCCAGCAGCCAAAACAGGGTGTATGTGACCGAGCAGTACTTC. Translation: CASSQNRVYVTEQYF.

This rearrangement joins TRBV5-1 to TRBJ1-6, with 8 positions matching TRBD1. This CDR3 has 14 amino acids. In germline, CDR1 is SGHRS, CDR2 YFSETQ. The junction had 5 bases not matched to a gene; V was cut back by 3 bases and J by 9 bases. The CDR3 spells CASSWQGASSPLHF. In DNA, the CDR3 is TGCGCCAGCAGCTGGCAGGGGGCAAGTTCACCCCTCCACTTT. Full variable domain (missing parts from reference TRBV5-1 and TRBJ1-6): KAGVTQTPRYLIKTRGQQVTLSCSPISGHRSVSWYQQTPGQGLQFLFEYFSETQRNKGNFPGRFSGRQFSNSRSEMNVSTLELGDSALYLCASSWQGASSPLHFGNGTRLTVT.

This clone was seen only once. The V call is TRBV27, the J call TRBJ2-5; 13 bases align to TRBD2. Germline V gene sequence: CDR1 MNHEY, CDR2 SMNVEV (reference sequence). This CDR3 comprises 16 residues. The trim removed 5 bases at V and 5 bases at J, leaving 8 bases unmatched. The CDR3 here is CASSTRLAGGGETQYF. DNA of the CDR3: TGTGCCAGCAGTACAAGACTAGCGGGAGGTGGGGAGACCCAGTACTTC.

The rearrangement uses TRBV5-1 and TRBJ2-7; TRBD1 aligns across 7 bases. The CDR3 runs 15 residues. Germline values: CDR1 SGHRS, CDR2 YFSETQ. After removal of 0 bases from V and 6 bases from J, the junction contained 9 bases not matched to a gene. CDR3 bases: TGCGCCAGCAGCTTGGATGAGGGGACAGTCTTCGAGCAGTACTTC. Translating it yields CASSLDEGTVFEQYF.

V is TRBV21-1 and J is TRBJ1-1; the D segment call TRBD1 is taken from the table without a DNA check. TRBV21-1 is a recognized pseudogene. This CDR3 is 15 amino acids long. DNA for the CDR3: TGTGCCAGCAGCACCCGACAGGGGGTGGACACTGAAGCTTTCTTT. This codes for CASSTRQGVDTEAFF.

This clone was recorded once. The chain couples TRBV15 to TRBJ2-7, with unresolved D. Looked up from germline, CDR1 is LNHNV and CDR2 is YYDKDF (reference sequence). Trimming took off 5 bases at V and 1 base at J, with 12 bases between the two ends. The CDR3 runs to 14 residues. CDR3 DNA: TGTGCCACCAGCCCCTATACTAAGTCCTACGAGCAGTACTTC. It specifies CATSPYTKSYEQYF. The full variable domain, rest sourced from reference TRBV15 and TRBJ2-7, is DAMVIQNPRYQVTQFGKPVTLSCSQTLNHNVMYWYQQKSSQAPKLLFHYYDKDFNNEADTPDNFQSRRPNTSFCFLDIRSPGLGDTAMYLCATSPYTKSYEQYFGPGTRLTVT.

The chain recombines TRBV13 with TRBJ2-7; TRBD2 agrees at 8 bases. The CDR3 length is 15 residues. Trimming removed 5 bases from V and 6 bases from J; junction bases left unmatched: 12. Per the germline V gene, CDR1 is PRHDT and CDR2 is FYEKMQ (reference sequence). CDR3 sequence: CASSQRLALDCEQYF. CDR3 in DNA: TGTGCCAGCAGCCAAAGACTAGCGTTAGACTGCGAGCAGTACTTC.

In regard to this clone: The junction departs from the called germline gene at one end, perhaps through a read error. The CDR3 here is CASSQGTGTGGEKLFF. The CDR3 DNA reads TGTGCCAGCAGCCAAGGGACCGGGACAGGGGGTGAAAAACTGTTTTTT. This chain uses TRBV4-1 with TRBJ1-4; 11 nucleotides line up with TRBD1. The CDR3 totals 16 residues. Germline values: CDR1 MGHRA, CDR2 YSYEKL.

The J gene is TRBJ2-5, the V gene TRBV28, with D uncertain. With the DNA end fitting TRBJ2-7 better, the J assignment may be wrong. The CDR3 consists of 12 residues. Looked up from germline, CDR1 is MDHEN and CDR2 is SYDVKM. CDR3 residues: CASVRSSYEQYF. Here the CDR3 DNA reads TGTGCCAGCGTCCGTAGCTCCTACGAGCAGTACTTC.

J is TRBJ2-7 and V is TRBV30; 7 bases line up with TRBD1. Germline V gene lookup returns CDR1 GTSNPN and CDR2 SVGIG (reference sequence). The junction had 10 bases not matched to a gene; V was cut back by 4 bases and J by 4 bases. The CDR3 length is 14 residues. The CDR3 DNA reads TGTGCCTGGAATCTGAGACAGGGAGCATACGAGCAGTACTTC. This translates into CAWNLRQGAYEQYF.

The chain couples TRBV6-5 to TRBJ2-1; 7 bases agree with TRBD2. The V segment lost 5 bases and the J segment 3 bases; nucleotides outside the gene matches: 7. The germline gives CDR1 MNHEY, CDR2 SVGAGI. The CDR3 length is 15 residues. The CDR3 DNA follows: TGTGCCAGCAGTAGAGGGGCTAGCGGCTACAATGAGCAGTTCTTC. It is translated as CASSRGASGYNEQFF.

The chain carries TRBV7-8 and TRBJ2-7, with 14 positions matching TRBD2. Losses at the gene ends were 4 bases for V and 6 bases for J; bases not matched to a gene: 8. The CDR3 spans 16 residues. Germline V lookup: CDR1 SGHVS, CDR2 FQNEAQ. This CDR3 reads CASSSWTSGGPPEQYF. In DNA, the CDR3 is TGTGCCAGCAGCTCATGGACTAGCGGGGGGCCCCCCGAGCAGTACTTC.

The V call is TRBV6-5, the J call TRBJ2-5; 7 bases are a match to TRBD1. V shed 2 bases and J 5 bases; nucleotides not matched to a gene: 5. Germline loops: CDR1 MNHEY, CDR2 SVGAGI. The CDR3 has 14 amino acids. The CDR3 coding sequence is TGTGCCAGCAGTTACCATACAGGGGTGGAGACCCAGTACTTC. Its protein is CASSYHTGVETQYF.

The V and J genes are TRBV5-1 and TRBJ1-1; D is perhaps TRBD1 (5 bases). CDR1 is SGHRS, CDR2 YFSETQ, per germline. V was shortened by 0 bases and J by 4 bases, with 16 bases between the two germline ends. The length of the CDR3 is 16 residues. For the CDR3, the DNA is TGCGCCAGCAGCTTGGCCCCCGCAGGGTTAGGCACTGAAGCTTTCTTT. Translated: CASSLAPAGLGTEAFF.

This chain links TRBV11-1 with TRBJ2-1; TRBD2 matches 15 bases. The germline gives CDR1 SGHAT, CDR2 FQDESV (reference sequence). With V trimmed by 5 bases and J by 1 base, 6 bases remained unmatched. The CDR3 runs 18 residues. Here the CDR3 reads CASSQGLAGGPSYNEQFF. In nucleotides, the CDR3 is TGTGCCAGCAGCCAGGGACTAGCGGGAGGCCCTTCCTACAATGAGCAGTTCTTC.

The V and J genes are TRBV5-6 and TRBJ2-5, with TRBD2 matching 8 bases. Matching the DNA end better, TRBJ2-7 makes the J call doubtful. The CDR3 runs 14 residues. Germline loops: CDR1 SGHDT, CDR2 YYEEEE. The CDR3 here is CASSFTSGAYEQYF. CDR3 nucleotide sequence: TGTGCCAGCAGCTTCACTAGCGGTGCCTACGAGCAGTACTTC.

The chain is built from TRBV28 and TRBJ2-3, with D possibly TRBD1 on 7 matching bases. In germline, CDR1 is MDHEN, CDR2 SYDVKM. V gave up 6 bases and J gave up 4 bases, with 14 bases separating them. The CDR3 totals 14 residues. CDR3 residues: CASSHGRGADTQYF. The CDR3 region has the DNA TGTGCCAGCAGCCACGGCAGGGGGGCAGATACGCAGTATTTT.

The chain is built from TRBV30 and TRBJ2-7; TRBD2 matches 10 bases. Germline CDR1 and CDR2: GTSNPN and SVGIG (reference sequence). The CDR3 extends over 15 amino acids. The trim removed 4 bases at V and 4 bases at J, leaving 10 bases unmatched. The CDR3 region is CAWKHKREGRYEQYF. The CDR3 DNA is TGTGCCTGGAAGCATAAGCGGGAGGGCCGTTACGAGCAGTACTTC.

The CDR3: CASSMGQGGMNTEAFF. For the CDR3, the DNA is TGTGCCAGTAGTATGGGGCAGGGAGGGATGAACACTGAAGCTTTCTTT. V is TRBV19 and J is TRBJ1-1; D possibly corresponds to TRBD1 (5 bases). V was cut by 3 bases and J by 0 bases, with 14 bases left in between. The V gene's germline CDR1 is LNHDA and CDR2 SQIVND (reference sequence). CDR3 size: 16 residues.

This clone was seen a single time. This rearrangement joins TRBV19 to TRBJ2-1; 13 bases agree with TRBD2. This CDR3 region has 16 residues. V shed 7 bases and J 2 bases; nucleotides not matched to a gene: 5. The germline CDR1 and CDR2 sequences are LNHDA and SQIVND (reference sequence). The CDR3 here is CASTLLAGGPYNEQFF. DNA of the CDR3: TGTGCCAGTACTCTACTAGCGGGGGGGCCCTACAATGAGCAGTTCTTC.

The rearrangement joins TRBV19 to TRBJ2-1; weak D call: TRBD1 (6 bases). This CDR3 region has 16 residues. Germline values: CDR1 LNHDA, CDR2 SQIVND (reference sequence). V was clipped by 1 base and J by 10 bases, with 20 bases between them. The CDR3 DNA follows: TGTGCCAGTAGTATAGCCCCCGGGACACGTCGGAACGAGCAGTTCTTC. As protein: CASSIAPGTRRNEQFF.

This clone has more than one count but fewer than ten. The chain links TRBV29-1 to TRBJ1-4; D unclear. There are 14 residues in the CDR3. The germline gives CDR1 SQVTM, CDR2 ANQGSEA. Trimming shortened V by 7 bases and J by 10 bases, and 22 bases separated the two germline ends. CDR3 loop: CSAQEDLTFGKLFF. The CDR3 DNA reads TGCAGCGCGCAGGAGGACCTAACCTTCGGAAAACTGTTTTTT.

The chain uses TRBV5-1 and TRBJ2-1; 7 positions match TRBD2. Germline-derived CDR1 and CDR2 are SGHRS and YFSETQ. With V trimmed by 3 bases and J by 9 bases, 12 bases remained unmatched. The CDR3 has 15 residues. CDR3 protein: CASSSAAGVGGEQFF. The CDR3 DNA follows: TGCGCCAGCAGCTCGGCCGCGGGAGTGGGGGGTGAGCAGTTCTTC.